The rows below give T cell receptor beta chains drawn from one sample of a study of T cell responses to AZD1222 COVID-19 vaccine. TCRdb's table, derived via immunoSEQ multiplex PCR, lists solely in-frame clones and lacks some. The table includes approximately 150,000 clones, 88% detected once. The specimen was peripheral blood, collected 28 days after the second dose of the MenACWY control vaccine. These receptors were obtained from an adult who received the MenACWY meningococcal vaccine as a control. The CDR3 runs from the conserved cysteine through the conserved F or W. A D gene is named only where the DNA matches it firmly. Not all rows give a size; the values are once, few, many and, for expanded clones, a class.

v_gene: TRBV3-1/TRBV3-2
abundance: NA
j_gene: TRBJ2-7
d_gene: NA
CDR3aa: CATRAGPAYEQYF
CDR3nt: TGTGCCACTCGGGCAGGGCCTGCTTACGAGCAGTACTTC

v_gene: TRBV30
abundance: NA
j_gene: TRBJ1-2
d_gene: TRBD1
CDR3aa: CAWSEGAHYGYTF
CDR3nt: TGTGCCTGGAGTGAGGGGGCGCACTATGGCTACACCTTC

v_gene: TRBV7-2
abundance: NA
j_gene: TRBJ1-1
d_gene: NA
CDR3aa: CASSLSEAFF
CDR3nt: TGTGCCAGCAGCTTGTCTGAAGCTTTCTTT

v_gene: TRBV6-4
abundance: NA
j_gene: TRBJ2-4
d_gene: TRBD2
CDR3aa: CASSAAGREAKNIQYF
CDR3nt: TGTGCCAGCAGTGCGGCAGGGAGGGAGGCCAAAAACATTCAGTACTTC

v_gene: TRBV30
abundance: NA
j_gene: TRBJ1-2
d_gene: NA
CDR3aa: CAWSKTGAGYGYTF
CDR3nt: TGTGCCTGGAGTAAAACAGGTGCGGGGTATGGCTACACCTTC

v_gene: TRBV14
abundance: NA
j_gene: TRBJ2-5
d_gene: NA
CDR3aa: CASSQDLAGEETQYF
CDR3nt: TGTGCCAGCAGCCAAGATCTGGCAGGGGAAGAGACCCAGTACTTC

v_gene: TRBV5-1
abundance: NA
j_gene: TRBJ2-3
d_gene: NA
CDR3aa: CASSLDGGRTDTQYF
CDR3nt: TGCGCCAGCAGCTTGGACGGAGGGCGCACAGATACGCAGTATTTT

v_gene: TRBV6-5
abundance: NA
j_gene: TRBJ1-2
d_gene: NA
CDR3aa: CASSTGGYGYTF
CDR3nt: TGTGCCAGCAGTACAGGCGGCTATGGCTACACCTTC

v_gene: TRBV6-1
abundance: NA
j_gene: TRBJ1-1
d_gene: NA
CDR3aa: CASSGPGGALNTEAFF
CDR3nt: TGTGCCAGCAGTGGGCCCGGGGGGGCGCTAAACACTGAAGCTTTCTTT

v_gene: TRBV7-9
abundance: NA
j_gene: TRBJ2-6
d_gene: NA
CDR3aa: CASSLVPSGANVLTF
CDR3nt: TGTGCCAGCAGCTTAGTACCCTCTGGGGCCAACGTCCTGACTTTC

v_gene: TRBV5-1
abundance: once
j_gene: TRBJ2-7
d_gene: TRBD1
CDR3aa: CASSRDRGAYEQYF
CDR3nt: TGCGCCAGCAGCCGGGACAGGGGCGCCTACGAGCAGTACTTC

v_gene: TRBV7-9
abundance: NA
j_gene: TRBJ2-7
d_gene: TRBD2
CDR3aa: CASSLTSGGRAYEQYF
CDR3nt: TGTGCCAGCAGCTTGACTAGCGGGGGCCGAGCCTACGAGCAGTACTTC

v_gene: TRBV7-2
abundance: NA
j_gene: TRBJ2-5
d_gene: TRBD2
CDR3aa: CASSLESGGRETQYF
CDR3nt: TGTGCCAGCAGCTTAGAATCGGGCGGGAGGGAGACCCAGTACTTC

v_gene: TRBV7-2
abundance: NA
j_gene: TRBJ2-6
d_gene: TRBD1
CDR3aa: CASSRTGSTGANVLTF
CDR3nt: TGTGCCAGCAGTCGGACAGGGTCTACTGGGGCCAACGTCCTGACTTTC

v_gene: TRBV19
abundance: once
j_gene: TRBJ2-1
d_gene: NA
CDR3aa: CASSSGQIARRRVF
CDR3nt: TGTGCCAGTAGTTCCGGACAAATAGCCCGCAGGAGGGTCTTC

v_gene: TRBV7-9
abundance: NA
j_gene: TRBJ1-4
d_gene: TRBD1
CDR3aa: CASSPRQGDNEKLFF
CDR3nt: TGTGCCAGCAGCCCACGACAGGGGGATAATGAAAAACTGTTTTTT

v_gene: TRBV10-3
abundance: NA
j_gene: TRBJ1-3
d_gene: NA
CDR3aa: CAIRNQINSGNTIYF
CDR3nt: TGTGCCATCAGGAATCAGATAAACTCTGGAAACACCATATATTTT

v_gene: TRBV7-9
abundance: NA
j_gene: TRBJ1-1
d_gene: NA
CDR3aa: CASSESGGRTEAFF
CDR3nt: TGTGCCAGCAGCGAGAGTGGCGGGCGCACTGAAGCTTTCTTT

v_gene: TRBV7-9
abundance: once
j_gene: TRBJ2-1
d_gene: NA
CDR3aa: CASSFRGEYNEQFF
CDR3nt: TGTGCCAGCAGCTTTCGCGGGGAGTACAATGAGCAGTTCTTC

v_gene: TRBV30
abundance: NA
j_gene: TRBJ1-2
d_gene: NA
CDR3aa: CAWSPRTYGYTF
CDR3nt: TGTGCCTGGAGTCCCCGGACCTATGGCTACACCTTC

v_gene: TRBV9
abundance: NA
j_gene: TRBJ1-2
d_gene: NA
CDR3aa: CASSGRGGFNYGYTF
CDR3nt: TGTGCCAGCAGCGGCAGAGGAGGGTTCAACTATGGCTACACCTTC

v_gene: TRBV12-3/TRBV12-4
abundance: NA
j_gene: TRBJ2-2
d_gene: NA
CDR3aa: CASSFNTGELFF
CDR3nt: TGTGCCAGCAGTTTTAACACCGGGGAGCTGTTTTTT

v_gene: TRBV4-1
abundance: NA
j_gene: TRBJ2-7
d_gene: NA
CDR3aa: CASSTFEMQGESSYEQYF
CDR3nt: TGCGCCTCCAGCACTTTTGAAATGCAGGGCGAAAGCTCCTACGAGCAGTACTTC

v_gene: TRBV12-5
abundance: NA
j_gene: TRBJ2-5
d_gene: NA
CDR3aa: CASGPPQETQYF
CDR3nt: TGTGCTAGTGGTCCCCCACAAGAGACCCAGTACTTC

v_gene: TRBV5-5
abundance: NA
j_gene: TRBJ2-2
d_gene: TRBD2
CDR3aa: CASSFGPGLAGGHTGELFF
CDR3nt: TGTGCCAGCAGCTTCGGTCCGGGACTAGCGGGAGGACACACCGGGGAGCTGTTTTTT

v_gene: TRBV5-1
abundance: NA
j_gene: TRBJ2-3
d_gene: NA
CDR3aa: CASSSTTDTQYF
CDR3nt: TGCGCCAGCAGCTCCACCACAGATACGCAGTATTTT

v_gene: TRBV12-3/TRBV12-4
abundance: NA
j_gene: TRBJ1-3
d_gene: NA
CDR3aa: CASSLGGFGTIYF
CDR3nt: TGTGCCAGCAGTTTGGGGGGATTCGGGACCATATATTTT

v_gene: TRBV28
abundance: NA
j_gene: TRBJ1-5
d_gene: NA
CDR3aa: CASSLGGGNQPQHF
CDR3nt: TGTGCCAGCAGTTTAGGAGGTGGCAATCAGCCCCAGCATTTT

v_gene: TRBV11-3
abundance: NA
j_gene: TRBJ1-1
d_gene: NA
CDR3aa: CASGKGLNTEAFF
CDR3nt: TGTGCCAGCGGGAAGGGGCTCAACACTGAAGCTTTCTTT

v_gene: TRBV5-1
abundance: NA
j_gene: TRBJ2-7
d_gene: TRBD2
CDR3aa: CASSFGGNSYEQYF
CDR3nt: TGCGCCAGCAGCTTCGGGGGGAACTCCTACGAGCAGTACTTC

v_gene: TRBV28
abundance: NA
j_gene: TRBJ1-1
d_gene: NA
CDR3aa: CAATSSETEAFF
CDR3nt: TGTGCCGCCACGAGCTCCGAGACTGAAGCTTTCTTT

v_gene: TRBV4-3
abundance: NA
j_gene: TRBJ2-3
d_gene: NA
CDR3aa: CASSQDIASPTSTDTQYF
CDR3nt: TGCGCCAGCAGCCAAGATATCGCTAGCCCTACTAGCACAGATACGCAGTATTTT

v_gene: TRBV27
abundance: NA
j_gene: TRBJ2-1
d_gene: NA
CDR3aa: CASSLSPSHEQFF
CDR3nt: TGTGCCAGCAGTTTATCCCCCAGTCATGAGCAGTTCTTC

v_gene: TRBV4-1
abundance: NA
j_gene: TRBJ2-2
d_gene: NA
CDR3aa: CASSQVPGELFF
CDR3nt: TGCGCCAGCAGCCAAGTCCCCGGGGAGCTGTTTTTT

v_gene: TRBV5-1
abundance: once
j_gene: TRBJ2-3
d_gene: TRBD1
CDR3aa: CASSLQGAKDTQYF
CDR3nt: TGCGCCAGCAGCTTGCAGGGGGCAAAAGATACGCAGTATTTT

v_gene: TRBV5-4
abundance: NA
j_gene: TRBJ2-1
d_gene: NA
CDR3aa: CASSLSQGFGNEQFF
CDR3nt: TGTGCCAGCAGCTTGTCCCAGGGATTCGGCAATGAGCAGTTCTTC